The 17 T cell receptor beta chains below were found in one sample sequenced in a study of blood T cells in healthy people across ages. It was with a sample-barcoded 5' primer and a J-beta primer mix that a second PCR of roughly 6 to 11 cycles was run. A single record per CDR3 protein comes from TCRdb applying MiXCR to the 5' RACE reads. The data show 1.5 million to 2 million distinct CDR3 sequences, roughly 50% seen once. Sample: blood. The receptors here all came from a woman aged 40-49 years in good health.

This clonotype turned up a few times. The gene calls are TRBV20-1 and TRBJ2-5; 7 bases align to TRBD1. The CDR3 has 15 residues. Looked up from germline, CDR1 is DFQATT and CDR2 is SNEGSKA (reference sequence). Trimming took 4 bases from V and 1 from J; bases not matched to a gene: 9. The CDR3 is CSAMLGTAFQETQYF. The CDR3 DNA sequence: TGCAGTGCTATGTTGGGGACAGCCTTCCAAGAGACCCAGTACTTC.

This clonotype was picked up a small number of times. The V call is TRBV7-2, the J call TRBJ2-1, with D possibly TRBD1 on 6 matching bases. The germline V and J ends were trimmed by 4 bases and 8 bases, with 12 bases remaining between them. The CDR3 consists of 13 residues. Germline loops: CDR1 SGHTA, CDR2 FQGNSA. The CDR3 reads CASSSGQRYEQFF. The CDR3 DNA reads as TGTGCCAGCAGCTCCGGACAGCGCTATGAGCAGTTCTTC.

This clonotype came up a few times. V and J are TRBV21-1 and TRBJ2-5; TRBD1 is the table's D call and was not checked against the DNA. TRBV21-1 is noted as a pseudogene. The CDR3 covers 17 residues. The CDR3: CASSDQERTGEAETQYF. The CDR3 coding sequence is TGTGCCAGCAGTGACCAGGAGAGGACAGGGGAGGCGGAGACCCAGTACTTC.

V is TRBV20-1 and J is TRBJ2-1, with a tentative D call TRBD2 (7 bases). This CDR3 comprises 13 residues. The germline CDR1 and CDR2 sequences are DFQATT and SNEGSKA (reference sequence). The V and J ends lost 8 bases and 7 bases respectively, with 18 bases between them. The CDR3 spells CSSPGEGLNEQFF. The CDR3 region has the DNA TGCAGTTCACCAGGGGAGGGTCTGAATGAGCAGTTCTTC.

In this sample, this clonotype turned up once. The chain couples TRBV2 to TRBJ2-3, with 9 bases aligning to TRBD1. CDR3 length: 13 amino acids. The trim removed 9 bases at V and 3 bases at J, leaving 4 bases unmatched. Per germline, CDR1 SNHLY and CDR2 FYNNEI. The CDR3 spells CASIQGATDTQYF. DNA of the CDR3: TGTGCCAGTATACAGGGGGCTACAGATACGCAGTATTTT. Variable domain in full (rest from reference TRBV2 and TRBJ2-3): EPEVTQTPSHQVTQMGQEVILRCVPISNHLYFYWYRQILGQKVEFLVSFYNNEISEKSEIFDDQFSVERPDGSNFTLKIRSTKLEDSAMYFCASIQGATDTQYFGPGTRLTVL.

This clonotype has only a few counts. V and J are TRBV20-1 and TRBJ2-5; no clear D gene. The CDR3 sequence is 13 residues long. Germline CDR1 and CDR2: DFQATT and SNEGSKA (reference sequence). Trimming removed 6 bases from V and 1 base from J, with 12 bases in between. The CDR3 coding sequence is TGCAGTGCACAGACCCCCAGCCAAGAGACCCAGTACTTC. Residues: CSAQTPSQETQYF.

In its sample, this clonotype was seen a few times. This chain joins TRBV7-2 and TRBJ2-5; TRBD2 aligns across 8 bases. CDR1 is SGHTA, CDR2 FQGNSA, per germline. The CDR3 has 13 residues. V shed 5 bases, J shed 7 bases, and the junction held 6 bases outside the gene matches. The CDR3 region has the DNA TGTGCCAGCAGCCAGACTAGCGCCTCGACCCAGTACTTC. Translated, it gives CASSQTSASTQYF.

This clonotype was seen repeatedly, ten times or more. V is TRBV5-4 and J is TRBJ2-3; 7 bases agree with TRBD1. The germline gives CDR1 SGHNT, CDR2 YYREEE (reference sequence). The CDR3 contains 15 residues. J lost 3 bases, V lost 0 bases, and 4 bases had no gene match. DNA for the CDR3: TGTGCCAGCAGCTTGGACAGGGGCTGGACAGATACGCAGTATTTT. Encoded protein: CASSLDRGWTDTQYF.

The V call is TRBV7-9, the J call TRBJ2-5, with D perhaps TRBD1 (6 bases). V lost 4 bases and J 2 bases, leaving 14 bases between the germline ends. The CDR3 length is 15 residues. The germline gives CDR1 SEHNR, CDR2 FQNEAQ (reference sequence). CDR3 DNA sequence: TGTGCCAGCAGCTCTCCCTTGGACAGTCAAGAGACCCAGTACTTC. This sequence encodes CASSSPLDSQETQYF.

The CDR3 bases are TGTGCCAGCAGTTTAGTCCGGGAGGGACGCTACAATGAGCAGTTCTTC. The encoded protein is CASSLVREGRYNEQFF. V and J are TRBV28 and TRBJ2-1; 8 bases are a match to TRBD2. Unmatched junction bases numbered 6, after V lost 2 bases and J lost 3 bases. CDR1 is MDHEN, CDR2 SYDVKM, per germline. The CDR3 consists of 16 residues.

This clonotype appeared once. V is TRBV10-1 and J is TRBJ2-3, with D uncertain. This CDR3 is 14 amino acids long. V lost 3 bases and J lost 1, with 8 bases in between. The germline gives CDR1 WNHNN, CDR2 SYGVQD (reference sequence). The CDR3, as DNA: TGCGCCAGCAGTGATCTAGAGCGCACAGATACGCAGTATTTT. Translated: CASSDLERTDTQYF.

In this sample, this clonotype turned up a few times. The chain links TRBV28 to TRBJ1-2; 7 bases fit TRBD1. V shed 6 bases, J shed 8 bases, and the junction held 9 bases outside the gene matches. CDR3 size: 13 residues. The germline V gene has CDR1 MDHEN and CDR2 SYDVKM. The CDR3 protein is CASRTGQSRGYTF. In nucleotides, the CDR3 is TGTGCCAGCAGGACGGGACAGTCTAGGGGCTACACCTTC.

The chain carries TRBV9 and TRBJ2-3; 9 bases align to TRBD2. V gave up 8 bases and J gave up 3 bases; unmatched junction bases: 10. The CDR3 has 15 amino acids. Germline-derived CDR1 and CDR2 are SGDLS and YYNGEE. In DNA form, the CDR3 reads TGTGCCAGTTTACGGCGGGGGGGCCCTACAGATACGCAGTATTTT. Residues: CASLRRGGPTDTQYF.

The chain is built from TRBV6-2 or TRBV6-3 and TRBJ2-7; 10 positions match TRBD2. The CDR3 contains 16 residues. The germline V gene encodes CDR1 MNHEY and CDR2 SVGEGT. Trimming cost V 6 bases and J 3 bases; bases outside gene matches: 11. CDR3 nucleotide sequence: TGTGCCAGCAGCAAGGTGGGACTAGCGAAATTCTACGAGCAGTACTTC. This codes for CASSKVGLAKFYEQYF.

J is TRBJ2-5 and V is TRBV6-2 or TRBV6-3, with D unresolved. The end of the DNA aligns better with TRBJ2-7, so the J call may be wrong. Germline V gene data show CDR1 as MNHEY and CDR2 as SVGEGT. The length of the CDR3 is 15 residues. In DNA form, the CDR3 reads TGTGCCAGCAGCCCTCCAGGTCCCCCATCCTACGAGCAGTACTTC. Its translation: CASSPPGPPSYEQYF.

This clonotype was recorded a few times. V gene TRBV7-2 combines with J gene TRBJ1-2; 8 nucleotides match TRBD1. CDR1 is SGHTA, CDR2 FQGNSA, per germline. V lost 1 base, J lost 5 bases, and 6 bases stayed unmatched. This CDR3 is built from 15 residues. The CDR3 sequence is CASSLVAGGDYGYTF. CDR3 nucleotide sequence: TGTGCCAGCAGCTTAGTCGCAGGGGGCGATTATGGCTACACCTTC.

The gene calls are TRBV6-2 or TRBV6-3 and TRBJ2-1; no clear D. The CDR3 consists of 13 residues. CDR1 and CDR2 from the germline V gene are MNHEY and SVGEGT. V lost 6 bases, J lost 3 bases, and 9 bases lay in between. The CDR3 DNA reads TGTGCCAGCAGCATCCGCCGCTACAATGAGCAGTTCTTC. Its protein is CASSIRRYNEQFF.